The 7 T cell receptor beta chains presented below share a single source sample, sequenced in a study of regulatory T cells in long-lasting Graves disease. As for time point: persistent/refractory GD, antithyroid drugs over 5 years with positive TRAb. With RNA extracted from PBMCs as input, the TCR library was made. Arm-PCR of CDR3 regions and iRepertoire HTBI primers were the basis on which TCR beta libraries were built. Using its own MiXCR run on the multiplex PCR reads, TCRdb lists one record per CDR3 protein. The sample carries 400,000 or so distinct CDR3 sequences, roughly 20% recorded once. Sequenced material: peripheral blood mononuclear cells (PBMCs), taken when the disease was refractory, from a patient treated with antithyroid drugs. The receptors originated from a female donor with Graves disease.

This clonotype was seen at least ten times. The CDR3 DNA is TGTGCCAGCAGTACCCCCTGGACAGGGATAGTTTATGGCTACACCTTC. Residues: CASSTPWTGIVYGYTF. The chain carries TRBV28 and TRBJ1-2, with TRBD1 matching over 8 bases. The CDR3 is made up of 16 amino acids. V lost 5 bases and J lost 5; bases outside the gene matches: 13. Germline V CDR1 and CDR2: MDHEN, SYDVKM.

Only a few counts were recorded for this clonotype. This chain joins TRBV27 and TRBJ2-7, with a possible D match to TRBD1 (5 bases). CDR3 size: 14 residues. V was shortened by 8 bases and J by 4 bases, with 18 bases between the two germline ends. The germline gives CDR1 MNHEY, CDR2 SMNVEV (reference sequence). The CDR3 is CASLAGWPDYEQYF. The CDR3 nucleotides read TGTGCCAGCCTGGCAGGGTGGCCCGATTACGAGCAGTACTTC.

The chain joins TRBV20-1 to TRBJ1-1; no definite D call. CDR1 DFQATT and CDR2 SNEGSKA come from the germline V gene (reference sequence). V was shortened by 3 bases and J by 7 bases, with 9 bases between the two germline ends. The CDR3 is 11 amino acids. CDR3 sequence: CSARKSYEAFF. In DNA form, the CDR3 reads TGCAGTGCTAGGAAGTCTTATGAAGCTTTCTTT.

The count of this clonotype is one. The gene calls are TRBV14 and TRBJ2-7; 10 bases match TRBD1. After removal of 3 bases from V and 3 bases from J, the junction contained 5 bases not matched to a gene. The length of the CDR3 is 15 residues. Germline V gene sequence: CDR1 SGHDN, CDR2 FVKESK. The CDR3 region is CASSQGTGDYYEQYF. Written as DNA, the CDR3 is TGTGCCAGCAGCCAGGGGACAGGGGACTACTACGAGCAGTACTTC.

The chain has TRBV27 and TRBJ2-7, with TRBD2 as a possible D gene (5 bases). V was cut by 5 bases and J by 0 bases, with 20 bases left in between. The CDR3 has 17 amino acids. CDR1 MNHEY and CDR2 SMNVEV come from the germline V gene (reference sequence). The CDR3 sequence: CASSPTRAGLISYEQYF. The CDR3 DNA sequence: TGTGCCAGCAGTCCAACTAGGGCAGGCCTTATCTCCTACGAGCAGTACTTC.

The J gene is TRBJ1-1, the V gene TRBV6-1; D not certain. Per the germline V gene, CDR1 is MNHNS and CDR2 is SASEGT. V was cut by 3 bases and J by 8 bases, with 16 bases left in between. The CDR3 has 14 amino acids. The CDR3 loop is CASSEDRSRTEAFF. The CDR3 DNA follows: TGTGCCAGCAGTGAGGACCGGAGCCGGACGGAAGCTTTCTTT.

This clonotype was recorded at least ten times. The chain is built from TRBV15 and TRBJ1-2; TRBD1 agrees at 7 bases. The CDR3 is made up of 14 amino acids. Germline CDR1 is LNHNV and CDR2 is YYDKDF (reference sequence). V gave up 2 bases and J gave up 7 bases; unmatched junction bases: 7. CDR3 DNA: TGTGCCACCAGCAGACCAGACAGGGAGAGTGGCTACACCTTC. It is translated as CATSRPDRESGYTF. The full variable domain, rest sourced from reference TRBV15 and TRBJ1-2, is DAMVIQNPRYQVTQFGKPVTLSCSQTLNHNVMYWYQQKSSQAPKLLFHYYDKDFNNEADTPDNFQSRRPNTSFCFLDIRSPGLGDTAMYLCATSRPDRESGYTFGSGTRLTVV.